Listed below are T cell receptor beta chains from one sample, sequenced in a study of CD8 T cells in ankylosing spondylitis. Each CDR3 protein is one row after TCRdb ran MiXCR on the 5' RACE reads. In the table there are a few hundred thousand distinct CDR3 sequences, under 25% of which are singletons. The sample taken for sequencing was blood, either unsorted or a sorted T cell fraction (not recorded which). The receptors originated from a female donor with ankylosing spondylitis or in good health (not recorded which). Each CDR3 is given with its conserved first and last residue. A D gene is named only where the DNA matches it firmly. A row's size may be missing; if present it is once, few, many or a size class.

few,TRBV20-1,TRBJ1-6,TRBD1,TGCAGTGCTCAGGGGGCGAATAATTCACCCCTCCACTTT,CSAQGANNSPLHF
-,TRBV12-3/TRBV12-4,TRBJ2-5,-,TGTGCCAGCAGTTTGACCAGGAAAGAGACCCAGTACTTC,CASSLTRKETQYF
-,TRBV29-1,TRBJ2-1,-,TGCAGCGTCCAGGGGCGGCGGGGAGGGTCTGGTGAGCAGTTCTTC,CSVQGRRGGSGEQFF
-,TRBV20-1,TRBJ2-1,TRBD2,TGCAGTGCTAGAGACACGGGAGGGCCGGATGAGCAGTTCTTC,CSARDTGGPDEQFF
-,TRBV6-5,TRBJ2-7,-,TGTGCCAGCAGTTACACAAGCGGGTCTAGCTCCTACGAGCAGTACTTC,CASSYTSGSSSYEQYF
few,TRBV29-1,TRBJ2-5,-,TGCAGCGTTGGAGGGGGGGGTTGGAGTGTTCAAGAGACCCAGTACTTC,CSVGGGGWSVQETQYF
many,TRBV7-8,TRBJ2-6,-,TGTGCCAGCAGCTTAGGTCGGCCGTCTGGGGCCAACGTCCTGACTTTC,CASSLGRPSGANVLTF
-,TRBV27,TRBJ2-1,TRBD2,TGTGCCAGCTCGAACCTAGCGGGCCCTCTCAGTAATGAGCAGTTCTTC,CASSNLAGPLSNEQFF
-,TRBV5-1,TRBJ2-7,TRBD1,TGCGCCAGCAAGCAGGGGGCGGGTGAGCAGTACTTC,CASKQGAGEQYF
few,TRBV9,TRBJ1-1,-,TGTGCCAGCAGCGTAGGTCCCCAAGGCACCTACACTGAAGCTTTCTTT,CASSVGPQGTYTEAFF
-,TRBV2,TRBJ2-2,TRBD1,TGTGCCAGCAGTATACAGGGGCCGCACACCGGGGAGCTGTTTTTT,CASSIQGPHTGELFF
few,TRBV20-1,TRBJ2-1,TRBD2,TGCAGCGGATTCGGGCGGGAGGGCGGTGAGCAGTTCTTC,CSGFGREGGEQFF
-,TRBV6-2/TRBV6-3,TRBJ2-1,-,TGTGCCAGCAGTCGACTGGTCCGGCCTTACAATGAGCAGTTCTTC,CASSRLVRPYNEQFF
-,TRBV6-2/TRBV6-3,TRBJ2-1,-,TGTGCCAGCAGTTACTCGAAGCAGGGGGGTCCCACGGATGAGCAGTTCTTC,CASSYSKQGGPTDEQFF
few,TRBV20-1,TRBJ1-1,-,TGCAGTGCTCCTGGGCCCGGAACAACTGAAGCTTTCTTT,CSAPGPGTTEAFF
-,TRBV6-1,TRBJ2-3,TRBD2,TGTGCCAGCAGTCGGACTAGCGGGAGACCAGATACGCAGTATTTT,CASSRTSGRPDTQYF
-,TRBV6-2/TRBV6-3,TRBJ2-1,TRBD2,TGTGCCAGCAGCGGGGGGGGCGGGAGAAGACATGAGCAGTTCTTC,CASSGGGGRRHEQFF